These 28 T cell receptor beta chains came from one sample sequenced in a study of T-cell reconstitution after alpha-beta-depleted transplantation in children. Unique molecular identifiers were built into the TCRbeta library. TCRdb re-called the PCR reads through MiXCR, storing one row per CDR3 protein. Of about 600,000 distinct CDR3 sequences listed, roughly a tenth are singletons. Sequences were derived from PBMCs from the stem cell graft donor, sampled from the stem cell graft. Every receptor here comes from a human donor who donated a stem cell graft to a child with acute myeloid leukemia.

The chain couples TRBV12-3 or TRBV12-4 to TRBJ1-1, with D possibly TRBD1 on 5 matching bases. V lost 7 bases and J 1 base, leaving 16 bases between the germline ends. This CDR3 has 15 residues. This CDR3 reads CASIPRSGGNTEAFF. The CDR3 nucleotides are TGTGCCAGCATCCCGAGGTCGGGGGGGAACACTGAAGCTTTCTTT.

The V gene is TRBV3-1, the J gene TRBJ2-7; 12 bases are shared with TRBD2. V lost 4 bases, J lost 2 bases, and 9 bases stayed unmatched. Germline values: CDR1 LGHDT, CDR2 YNNKEL (reference sequence). This CDR3 has 17 amino acids. CDR3 residues: CASSLRTSGTRPYEQYF. The CDR3 DNA sequence: TGTGCCAGCAGCCTACGGACTAGCGGGACCAGACCCTACGAGCAGTACTTC.

The sample holds a few counts of this clonotype. J is TRBJ1-5 and V is TRBV7-2; 7 nucleotides match TRBD1. The CDR3 length is 15 residues. Germline V CDR1 and CDR2: SGHTA, FQGNSA. V was pared by 0 bases and J by 4 bases, with 3 bases of the junction left unmatched. The CDR3 sequence is CASSLAGTANQPQHF. The CDR3 bases are TGTGCCAGCAGCTTAGCCGGGACAGCTAATCAGCCCCAGCATTTT.

The table lists this clonotype with a few counts. The rearrangement joins TRBV5-4 to TRBJ2-5, with 14 bases that match TRBD2. Germline V CDR1 and CDR2: SGHNT, YYREEE (reference sequence). The CDR3 is made up of 16 amino acids. Trimming at V came to 0 bases and at J to 5 bases, leaving 3 bases not matched to a gene. CDR3 bases: TGTGCCAGCAGCTTGGAGCGGACTAGCGGGGGGGAGACCCAGTACTTC. The encoded protein is CASSLERTSGGETQYF.

This clonotype was detected only a few times. The V and J genes are TRBV18 and TRBJ2-5; no reliable D call. The CDR3 runs 12 residues. CDR1 and CDR2 from the germline V gene are KGHSH and LQKENI. Trimming took 3 bases from V and 5 from J, leaving 7 bases between them. The DNA of the CDR3 is TGTGCCAGCTCACCGCTCGCGGAGACCCAGTACTTC. Translation gives CASSPLAETQYF.

This clonotype was recorded many times. The J gene is TRBJ2-3, the V gene TRBV27; D is perhaps TRBD2 (5 bases). The germline gives CDR1 MNHEY, CDR2 SMNVEV (reference sequence). The CDR3 spans 18 residues. Trimming stripped 2 bases from V and 3 bases from J, with 21 bases between. The CDR3 reads CASSLRVRLGRETDTQYF. CDR3 coding DNA: TGTGCCAGCAGTTTAAGGGTCAGGCTAGGGAGAGAAACAGATACGCAGTATTTT.

The rearrangement joins TRBV3-1 to TRBJ2-3; no definite D call. The V and J ends lost 0 bases and 0 bases respectively, with 7 bases between them. This CDR3 contains 15 residues. From germline, CDR1 is LGHDT and CDR2 YNNKEL (reference sequence). The CDR3 here is CASSQEGSSTDTQYF. CDR3 bases: TGTGCCAGCAGCCAAGAGGGGTCTAGCACAGATACGCAGTATTTT.

About this clonotype: Since a much larger clone is just one base distant, this may be a read error. The CDR3 carries no conserved terminal phenylalanine or tryptophan, so it likely arises from a read error. J is TRBJ1-1 and V is TRBV4-2, with unresolved D. The ends were cut back, 0 bases at V and 0 bases at J, with 8 bases in the middle. Germline lookup yields CDR1 LGHNA and CDR2 YNFKEQ. The CDR3 runs to 15 residues. CDR3 loop: CASSQEGSMNTEAFL. CDR3 coding DNA: TGTGCCAGCAGCCAAGAGGGTAGTATGAACACTGAAGCTTTCCTT.

The rearrangement joins TRBV7-3 to TRBJ2-7, with D tentatively TRBD1 (5 bases). The V and J ends lost 0 bases and 1 base respectively, with 13 bases between them. The CDR3 has 16 residues. Per the germline V gene, CDR1 is SGHTA and CDR2 is FQGTGA. CDR3 in amino acids: CASSLTRKAGSYEQYF. The CDR3 nucleotides read TGTGCCAGCAGCTTAACGCGTAAGGCAGGGTCCTACGAGCAGTACTTC.

This chain links TRBV3-1 with TRBJ2-1; 9 nucleotides match TRBD2. V lost 4 bases to trimming and J lost 4 bases; unmatched junction nucleotides: 5. CDR3 size: 15 residues. Germline assignment: CDR1 LGHDT and CDR2 YNNKEL (reference sequence). The CDR3 DNA reads as TGTGCCAGCAGCCCCAGACTAGCGGCGTACAATGAGCAGTTCTTC. This encodes CASSPRLAAYNEQFF.

V usage is TRBV3-1 and J usage is TRBJ2-1, with 8 bases identical to TRBD2. After removal of 4 bases from V and 3 bases from J, the junction contained 5 bases not matched to a gene. Germline V gene sequence: CDR1 LGHDT, CDR2 YNNKEL (reference sequence). The CDR3 extends over 15 amino acids. CDR3 in DNA: TGTGCCAGCAGCCGGGAACTAGCGGTCTACAATGAGCAGTTCTTC. Amino acid sequence: CASSRELAVYNEQFF.

There are a few counts of this clonotype. The genes are TRBV4-3 and TRBJ2-4; 12 bases agree with TRBD2. Per germline, CDR1 LGHNA and CDR2 YSLEER. CDR3 length: 15 residues. The V segment lost 7 bases and the J segment 12 bases; nucleotides outside the gene matches: 13. DNA of the CDR3: TGCGCCAGCAACAGGACTAGCGGGAATGTTGAAGCTCAGTACTTC. Protein sequence: CASNRTSGNVEAQYF.

The V call is TRBV20-1, the J call TRBJ2-1; possibly TRBD2 for D (5 bases). Per the germline V gene, CDR1 is DFQATT and CDR2 is SNEGSKA (reference sequence). This CDR3 contains 15 residues. V was shortened by 0 bases and J by 5 bases, with 14 bases between the two germline ends. CDR3 sequence: CSARDQKRPNNEQFF. The CDR3 DNA reads as TGCAGTGCTAGAGATCAAAAGCGGCCCAACAATGAGCAGTTCTTC.

For the CDR3, the DNA is TGTGCCAGCAGGGACAGTTCGTGGGGCAATCAGCCCCAGCATTTT. This translates into CASRDSSWGNQPQHF. The rearrangement links TRBV27 to TRBJ1-5; perhaps TRBD1 as D (6 bases). The germline V and J ends were trimmed by 6 bases and 2 bases, with 14 bases remaining between them. Germline CDR1 reads MNHEY; CDR2 reads SMNVEV (reference sequence). This CDR3 contains 15 residues.

There are many counts of this clonotype. The chain is built from TRBV30 and TRBJ2-1; TRBD2 matches at 8 bases. In germline, CDR1 is GTSNPN, CDR2 SVGIG (reference sequence). CDR3 size: 12 residues. Losses at the gene ends were 4 bases for V and 9 bases for J; bases not matched to a gene: 5. CDR3 sequence: CAWMGTRSEQFF. In DNA, the CDR3 is TGTGCCTGGATGGGGACTAGGAGTGAGCAGTTCTTC.

On this clonotype itself: This could be a read error, since a much larger clone is one nucleotide away. This chain uses TRBV15 with TRBJ2-7; perhaps TRBD1 as D (5 bases). Germline-derived CDR1 and CDR2 are LNHNV and YYDKDF (reference sequence). This CDR3 is built from 14 residues. The CDR3 is CATGRDGPDNEQYF. The CDR3 DNA reads TGTGCCACCGGCAGAGATGGACCGGACAACGAGCAGTACTTC.

The chain couples TRBV20-1 to TRBJ2-7; 8 nucleotides agree with TRBD1. The CDR3 spans 15 residues. The germline gives CDR1 DFQATT, CDR2 SNEGSKA (reference sequence). Trimming removed 7 bases from V and 1 base from J; junction bases left unmatched: 12. The CDR3 bases are TGCAGTGGATGGGGACAGGTTCTCACTTCCTACGAGCAGTACTTC. Translation: CSGWGQVLTSYEQYF.

There are many counts of this clonotype. V is TRBV6-5 and J is TRBJ1-1; D possibly corresponds to TRBD1 (5 bases). The CDR3 is 16 amino acids. Trimming cost V 0 bases and J 7 bases, with 18 bases left between them. CDR1 and CDR2 from the germline V gene are MNHEY and SVGAGI. The CDR3 sequence is CASSYSGARDRSEAFF. CDR3 bases: TGTGCCAGCAGTTACTCGGGAGCCAGGGATCGAAGTGAAGCTTTCTTT.

CDR3 in DNA: TGTGCCAGCAGTTACCGTTTAGGAGCGGGAGGCCCCGGGGGCAATGAGCAGTTCTTC. Residues: CASSYRLGAGGPGGNEQFF. This chain joins TRBV6-2 or TRBV6-3 and TRBJ2-1; TRBD2 agrees at 9 bases. Losses at the gene ends were 2 bases for V and 6 bases for J; bases not matched to a gene: 17. Germline V gives CDR1 MNHEY, CDR2 SVGEGT. The CDR3 is 19 amino acids.

V gene TRBV7-8 combines with J gene TRBJ2-7; D call uncertain. The V end lost 2 bases, the J end lost 4 bases, and 12 bases lay between the germline ends. Germline V gene data show CDR1 as SGHVS and CDR2 as FQNEAQ. The CDR3 consists of 14 residues. CDR3 sequence (DNA): TGTGCCAGCAGCTTAATTCCGCAAGGGTACGAGCAGTACTTC. Translated: CASSLIPQGYEQYF.

This clonotype was observed a few times. The chain carries TRBV20-1 and TRBJ2-7; tentative D call: TRBD1 (5 bases). Trimming removed 3 bases at V and 7 bases at J, with 13 bases between. CDR1 and CDR2 (germline): DFQATT, SNEGSKA (reference sequence). The CDR3 is made up of 12 amino acids. The CDR3 loop is CSASPRVWEQYF. In DNA, the CDR3 is TGCAGTGCTAGTCCCAGGGTTTGGGAGCAGTACTTC.

This clonotype was seen ten or more times. V gene TRBV9 combines with J gene TRBJ2-1; 15 positions agree with TRBD2. The CDR3 has 16 amino acids. Germline CDR1 SGDLS, CDR2 YYNGEE. Trimming at V came to 8 bases and at J to 10 bases, leaving 13 bases not matched to a gene. CDR3 sequence: CASRGLAGGPLEEQFF. The CDR3 region has the DNA TGTGCCAGTCGGGGACTAGCGGGAGGTCCCTTAGAAGAGCAGTTCTTC.

This clonotype was seen more than once but under ten times. This chain joins TRBV3-1 and TRBJ2-7; 8 bases match TRBD1. The CDR3 covers 16 residues. The germline gives CDR1 LGHDT, CDR2 YNNKEL (reference sequence). V lost 4 bases to trimming and J lost 3 bases; unmatched junction nucleotides: 11. In DNA form, the CDR3 reads TGTGCCAGCAGCCTCAGGCAGGGGGCCCTGAACTACGAGCAGTACTTC. It is translated as CASSLRQGALNYEQYF.

The chain joins TRBV12-3 or TRBV12-4 to TRBJ2-7; D is unclear. The CDR3 runs to 12 residues. Trimming pared 6 bases from V and 10 bases from J, leaving 16 bases between. CDR3 sequence: CASSPKGPEQYF. CDR3 nucleotide sequence: TGTGCCAGCAGCCCCAAAGGGCCGGAACAGTACTTC.

This clonotype was counted a few times. The chain is built from TRBV29-1 and TRBJ2-3; 10 nucleotides align to TRBD2. The V segment lost 2 bases and the J segment 4 bases; nucleotides outside the gene matches: 3. CDR1 and CDR2 from the germline V gene are SQVTM and ANQGSEA. CDR3 length: 14 residues. The CDR3 spells CSVETSGRADTQYF. The CDR3, as DNA: TGCAGCGTTGAAACGAGCGGGAGGGCAGATACGCAGTATTTT.

The sample holds a few counts of this clonotype. In nucleotides, the CDR3 is TGTGCCAGCAGCAAAAAATCCCGGGGGAGGGCGCCAAGGAATGAGCAGTTCTTC. This sequence encodes CASSKKSRGRAPRNEQFF. The chain recombines TRBV21-1 with TRBJ2-1; no check of the table's D call, TRBD2, against the DNA was made. TRBV21-1 is assigned pseudogene status. The CDR3 is 18 amino acids.

This clonotype was detected many times. The chain links TRBV30 to TRBJ2-2; TRBD2 aligns across 7 bases. CDR3 size: 17 residues. Germline CDR1 reads GTSNPN; CDR2 reads SVGIG (reference sequence). V dropped 4 bases and J dropped 1; count of bases not matched to a gene: 12. CDR3: CAWIPLGGGRNTGELFF. CDR3 in DNA: TGTGCCTGGATCCCCCTGGGCGGCGGGAGGAACACCGGGGAGCTGTTTTTT.

This clonotype was detected ten times or more. The chain carries TRBV27 and TRBJ2-7, with D tentatively TRBD1 (5 bases). The CDR3 runs to 13 residues. CDR1 and CDR2 from the germline V gene are MNHEY and SMNVEV (reference sequence). Between the trimmed V and J ends, which lost 3 bases and 3 bases, there was a span of 9 bases. The chain's CDR3 is CASSFLDSYEQYF. In DNA form, the CDR3 reads TGTGCCAGCAGTTTCCTCGACAGCTACGAGCAGTACTTC.